This T cell receptor (beta chain) was profiled in a study of early T cells in non-severe SARS-CoV-2 infection. Study background: The authors sequenced bulk RNA from unsorted whole blood, leaving chains unpaired.

This clonotype has ten or more counts. Its antigen is unidentified. The library protocol tagged individual cDNA molecules with unique molecular identifiers. TCRdb independently ran MiXCR on the 5' RACE reads; one entry per CDR3 protein. Of 35,000 to 50,000 distinct CDR3 sequences listed, around 6% were seen once; the top ten hold under 4.5%. This CDR3 is built from 16 residues. CDR1 KGHSH and CDR2 LQKENI come from the germline V gene. Losses at the gene ends were 2 bases for V and 5 bases for J; bases not matched to a gene: 6. Broader study findings: Clonotype matching in VDJdb favored anti-spike CD8 responses and did not capture private and CD4 specificities.

The receptor was derived from an adult who was a healthcare worker with PCR-confirmed SARS-CoV-2 infection or an uninfected control (not recorded which). Material: whole blood, obtained at baseline. V gene TRBV18 combines with J gene TRBJ1-2, with 12 bases aligning to TRBD1. The CDR3 sequence is CASSPIRGQGAYGYTF. CDR3 bases: TGTGCCAGCTCACCAATTAGGGGACAGGGGGCATATGGCTACACCTTC.